This TCR beta chain stems from a study of regulatory T cells in long-lasting Graves disease. Time point reported: newly diagnosed GD, antithyroid drugs for less than 3 months. Preparation of the TCR library used RNA extracted from PBMCs. The CDR3 consists of 14 residues. The V gene's germline CDR1 is ENHRY and CDR2 SYGVKD. Trimming cost V 6 bases and J 5 bases; bases outside gene matches: 5. Sequencing libraries for TCR beta were prepared with iRepertoire HTBI primers and Arm-PCR of CDR3 regions. TCRdb reanalysed the multiplex PCR reads using MiXCR and keeps one entry per CDR3 protein. The top ten hold roughly 40% of the sample, which has some 320,000 distinct CDR3 sequences, 18% seen once. This clonotype turned up a few times.

The sample was peripheral blood mononuclear cells (PBMCs), taken at new diagnosis, from a patient treated with antithyroid drugs. The TCR was taken from a female donor with Graves disease. This chain links TRBV10-3 with TRBJ2-7; 12 positions agree with TRBD2. The CDR3 DNA is TGTGCCATCAGAGGACTAGCGGGAAACCACGAGCAGTACTTC. This codes for CAIRGLAGNHEQYF.